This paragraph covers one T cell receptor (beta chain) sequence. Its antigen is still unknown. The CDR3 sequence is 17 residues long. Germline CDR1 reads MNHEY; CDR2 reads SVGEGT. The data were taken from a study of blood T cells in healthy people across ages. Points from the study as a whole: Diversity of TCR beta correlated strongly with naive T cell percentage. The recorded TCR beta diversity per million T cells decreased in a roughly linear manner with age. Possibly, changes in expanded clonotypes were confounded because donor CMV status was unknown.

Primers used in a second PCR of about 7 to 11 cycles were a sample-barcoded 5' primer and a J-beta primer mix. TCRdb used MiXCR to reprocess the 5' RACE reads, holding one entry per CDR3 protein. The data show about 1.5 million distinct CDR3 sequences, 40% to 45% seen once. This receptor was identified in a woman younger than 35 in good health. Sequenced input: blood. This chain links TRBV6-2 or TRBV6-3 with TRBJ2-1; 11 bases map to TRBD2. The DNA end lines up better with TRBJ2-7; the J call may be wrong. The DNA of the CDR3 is TGTGCCAGCAGTTCCTATAGCGGGGGGGCCTCCTACAATGAGCAGTACTTC. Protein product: CASSSYSGGASYNEQYF.